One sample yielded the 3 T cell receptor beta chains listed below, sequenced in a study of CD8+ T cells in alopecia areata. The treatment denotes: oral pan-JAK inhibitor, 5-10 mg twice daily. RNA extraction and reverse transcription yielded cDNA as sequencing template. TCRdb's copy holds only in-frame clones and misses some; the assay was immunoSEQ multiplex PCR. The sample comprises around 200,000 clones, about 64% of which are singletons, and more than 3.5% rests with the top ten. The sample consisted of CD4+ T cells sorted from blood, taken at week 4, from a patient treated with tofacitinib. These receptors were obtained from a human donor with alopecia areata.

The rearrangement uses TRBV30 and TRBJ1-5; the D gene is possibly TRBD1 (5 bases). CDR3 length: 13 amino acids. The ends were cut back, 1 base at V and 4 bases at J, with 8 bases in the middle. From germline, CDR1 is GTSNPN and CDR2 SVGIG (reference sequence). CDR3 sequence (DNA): TGTGCCTGGAGTGCCAGGGCAAATCAGCCCCAGCATTTT. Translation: CAWSARANQPQHF.

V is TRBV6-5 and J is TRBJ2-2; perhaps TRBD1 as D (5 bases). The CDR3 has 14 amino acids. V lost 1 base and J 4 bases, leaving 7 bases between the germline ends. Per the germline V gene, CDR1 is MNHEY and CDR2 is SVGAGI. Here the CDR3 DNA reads TGTGCCAGCAGTTACTTTAGGGGCACCGGGGAGCTGTTTTTT. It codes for CASSYFRGTGELFF.

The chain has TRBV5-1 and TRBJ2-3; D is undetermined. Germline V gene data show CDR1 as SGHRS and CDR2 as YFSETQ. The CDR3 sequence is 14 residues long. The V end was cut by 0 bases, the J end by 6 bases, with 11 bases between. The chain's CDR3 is CASSLVGFGDTQYF. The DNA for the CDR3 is TGCGCCAGCAGCTTGGTGGGGTTCGGGGATACGCAGTATTTT. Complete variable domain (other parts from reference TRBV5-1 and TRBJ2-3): KAGVTQTPRYLIKTRGQQVTLSCSPISGHRSVSWYQQTPGQGLQFLFEYFSETQRNKGNFPGRFSGRQFSNSRSEMNVSTLELGDSALYLCASSLVGFGDTQYFGPGTRLTVL.